What follows is one T cell receptor beta chain and its context. The source of the sample is a study of T cell changes during pregnancy in multiple sclerosis. Repertoires were generated with immunoSEQ multiplex PCR, while TCRdb's copy carries only in-frame clones and drops some. The sample shows roughly 100,000 clones, approximately 90% of them seen only once. This CDR3 is built from 18 residues. Per germline, CDR1 GTSNPN and CDR2 SVGIG (reference sequence). The V and J ends lost 1 base and 0 bases, in that order; junction bases with no gene match: 8. This clonotype was sampled from a female donor in good health, enrolled as a control in a pregnancy study. Sequences were derived from peripheral blood, sampled in the second trimester of pregnancy. The V and J genes are TRBV30 and TRBJ2-1, with 11 nucleotides matching TRBD2. For the CDR3, the DNA is TGTGCCTGGAGTGGGGGACTAGCGGACCACAGCTCCTACAATGAGCAGTTCTTC. It specifies CAWSGGLADHSSYNEQFF.